Below, 6 T cell receptor beta chains from the same sample are listed, as sequenced in a study of cytomegalovirus exposure and HLA in healthy donors. The PCR made use of 60 Vbeta and 13 Jbeta primers. Assay: immunoSEQ multiplex PCR; the TCRdb copy retains only in-frame clones and omits some. Counted here are more than 150,000 clones, 75% to 85% occurring once; the ten biggest clones make up 0.6% to 0.7%. The specimen was PBMCs. These receptors came from a boy aged 5-17 years in good health and CMV-seronegative.

The chain joins TRBV4-1 to TRBJ1-2; a possible D gene is TRBD1 (6 bases). Germline-derived CDR1 and CDR2 are MGHRA and YSYEKL. This CDR3 contains 18 residues. Trimming took 4 bases from V and 0 from J, leaving 21 bases between them. The CDR3 sequence is CASSPPGGALPANYGYTF. In DNA form, the CDR3 reads TGCGCCAGCAGCCCCCCGGGGGGGGCATTACCAGCTAACTATGGCTACACCTTC.

The V call is TRBV4-1, the J call TRBJ2-7, with 9 bases identical to TRBD2. This CDR3 has 17 residues. Germline V CDR1 and CDR2: MGHRA, YSYEKL. With V trimmed by 0 bases and J by 3 bases, 9 bases remained unmatched. CDR3 sequence: CASSQDTSSGRGYEQYF. CDR3 nucleotides: TGCGCCAGCAGCCAAGATACGAGTAGCGGGAGAGGCTACGAGCAGTACTTC.

This sequence joins TRBV15 and TRBJ1-5; D remains unclear. This CDR3 has 13 residues. Trimming took off 0 bases at V and 7 bases at J, with 7 bases between the two ends. CDR1 is LNHNV, CDR2 YYDKDF, per germline (reference sequence). CDR3 nucleotides: TGTGCCACCAGCAGAGATCCACAACAGCCCCAGCATTTT. As protein: CATSRDPQQPQHF.

The V call is TRBV5-1, the J call TRBJ1-1; D gene unclear. The CDR3 has 18 residues. Trimming left V 0 bases short and J 0 bases short, with 18 bases between. CDR1 is SGHRS, CDR2 YFSETQ, per germline. CDR3 sequence: CASSLDGRTERLNTEAFF. CDR3 bases: TGCGCCAGCAGCTTGGATGGGAGAACAGAGCGATTGAACACTGAAGCTTTCTTT.

V usage is TRBV7-9 and J usage is TRBJ1-2, with 7 nucleotides matching TRBD1. The V segment lost 1 base and the J segment 9 bases; nucleotides outside the gene matches: 8. The CDR3 has 14 amino acids. CDR1 is SEHNR and CDR2 is FQNEAQ in the germline V gene (reference sequence). The DNA of the CDR3 is TGTGCCAGCAGCTTAGGAGGGGGCGGAGGGCGCTACACCTTC. Amino acid sequence: CASSLGGGGGRYTF.

This sequence joins TRBV14 and TRBJ1-3; D is unresolved. The germline V gene encodes CDR1 SGHDN and CDR2 FVKESK. With 0 bases removed from V and 2 bases from J, the gap between germline ends came to 8 bases. The CDR3 has 15 amino acids. CDR3 DNA: TGTGCCAGCAGCCAAGATCTTGGGCCTGGAAACACCATATATTTT. Translation: CASSQDLGPGNTIYF.